Sequencing of this T cell receptor beta chain was carried out in a study of HIV-infected patients and healthy controls. Alpha and beta constant-region primers primed reverse transcription of around 500 ng RNA. Separate chain-specific third strand synthesis with multiplexing indices produced the alpha and beta libraries. The library got P5 and P7 elements plus a second index, then an approximately 23-cycle PCR. TCRdb reprocessed the 5' RACE reads via MiXCR and lists one record per CDR3 protein. Among roughly 13,000 distinct CDR3 sequences listed, approximately 11% were seen once. Whole blood was used without fractionation, so all unsorted peripheral T cells were included. This CDR3 is 12 amino acids long. V was shortened by 1 base and J by 8 bases, with 11 bases between the two germline ends. Germline CDR1 reads GTSNPN; CDR2 reads SVGIG (reference sequence).

The receptor's source is an adult in good health. The sequencing input was blood. V and J are TRBV30 and TRBJ1-1, with no clear D. This chain's CDR3 is CAWSGTAREAFF. CDR3 sequence (DNA): TGTGCCTGGAGTGGGACCGCGAGGGAAGCTTTCTTT.